The source of this T cell receptor beta chain is a study of regulatory T cells in long-lasting Graves disease. Whole-study results and caveats: Newly diagnosed patients shared 750 to 1,000 public clonotypes; persistent patients shared approximately 2,700.

Both iRepertoire HTBI primers and Arm-PCR of CDR3 regions were used to build the TCR beta libraries. Each CDR3 protein gets one entry after TCRdb re-called the multiplex PCR reads with MiXCR. The table shows roughly 300,000 distinct CDR3 sequences, with around a fifth occurring only once. This clonotype came up a few times. Its antigen is undetermined. The germline V gene has CDR1 WSHSY and CDR2 SAAADI. This CDR3 region has 15 residues. V lost 3 bases, J lost 4 bases, and 15 bases lay in between. Time point indicated: persistent/refractory GD, antithyroid drugs over 5 years with positive TRAb. Isolated PBMC RNA provided the starting material for the TCR library.

This sequence originates from a female donor with Graves disease. Material: peripheral blood mononuclear cells (PBMCs), obtained when the disease was refractory, from a patient treated with antithyroid drugs. The chain carries TRBV10-2 and TRBJ2-5; D is perhaps TRBD1 (6 bases). This CDR3 is CASSDGQGSRETQYF. CDR3 in DNA: TGCGCCAGCAGTGATGGCCAGGGGAGTCGAGAGACCCAGTACTTC.